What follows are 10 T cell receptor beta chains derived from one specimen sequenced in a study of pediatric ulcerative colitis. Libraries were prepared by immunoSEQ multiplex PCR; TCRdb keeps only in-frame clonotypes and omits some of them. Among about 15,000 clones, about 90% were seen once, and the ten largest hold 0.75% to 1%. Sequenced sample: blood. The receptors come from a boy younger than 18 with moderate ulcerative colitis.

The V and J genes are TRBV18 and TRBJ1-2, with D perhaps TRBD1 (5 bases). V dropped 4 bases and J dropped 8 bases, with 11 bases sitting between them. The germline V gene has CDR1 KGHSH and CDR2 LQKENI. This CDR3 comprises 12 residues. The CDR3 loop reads CASSLGDLGYTF. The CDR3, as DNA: TGTGCCAGCTCACTAGGGGATTTAGGCTACACCTTC.

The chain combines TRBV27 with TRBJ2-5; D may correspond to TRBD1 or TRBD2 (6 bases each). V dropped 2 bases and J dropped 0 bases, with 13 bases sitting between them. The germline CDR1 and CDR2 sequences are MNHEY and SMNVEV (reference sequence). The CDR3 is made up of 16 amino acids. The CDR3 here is CASSLGTWDNQETQYF. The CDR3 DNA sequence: TGTGCCAGCAGTTTAGGGACTTGGGACAACCAAGAGACCCAGTACTTC.

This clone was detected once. The CDR3 nucleotides are TGTGCCAGCAGGTCCTCGGAGGGGTCCTATGGCTACACCTTC. Its protein product is CASRSSEGSYGYTF. This rearrangement joins TRBV27 to TRBJ1-2; the D gene is possibly TRBD1 (5 bases). Trimming stripped 6 bases from V and 4 bases from J, with 15 bases between. From germline, CDR1 is MNHEY and CDR2 SMNVEV (reference sequence). The CDR3 is made up of 14 amino acids.

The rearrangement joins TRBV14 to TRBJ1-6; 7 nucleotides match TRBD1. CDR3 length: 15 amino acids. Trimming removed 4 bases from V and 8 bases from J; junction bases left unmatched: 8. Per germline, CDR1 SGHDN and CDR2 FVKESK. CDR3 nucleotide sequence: TGTGCCAGCAGCCTCTACAGGGGCCGATATTCACCCCTCCACTTT. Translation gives CASSLYRGRYSPLHF. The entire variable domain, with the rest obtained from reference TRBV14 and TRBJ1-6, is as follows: EAGVTQFPSHSVIEKGQTVTLRCDPISGHDNLYWYRRVMGKEIKFLLHFVKESKQDESGMPNNRFLAERTGGTYSTLKVQPAELEDSGVYFCASSLYRGRYSPLHFGNGTRLTVT.

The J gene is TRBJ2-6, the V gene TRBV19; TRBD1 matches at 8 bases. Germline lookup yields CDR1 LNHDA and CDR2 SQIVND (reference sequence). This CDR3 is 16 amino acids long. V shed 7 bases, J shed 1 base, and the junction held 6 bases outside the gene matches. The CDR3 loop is CASIQDRASGANVLTF. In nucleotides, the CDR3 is TGTGCCAGTATTCAGGACAGGGCTTCTGGGGCCAACGTCCTGACTTTC.

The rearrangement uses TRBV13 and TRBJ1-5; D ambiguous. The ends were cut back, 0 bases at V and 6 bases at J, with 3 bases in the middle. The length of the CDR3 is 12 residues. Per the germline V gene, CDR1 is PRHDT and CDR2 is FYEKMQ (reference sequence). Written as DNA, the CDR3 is TGTGCCAGCAGCTTAGGCCGTCAGCCCCAGCATTTT. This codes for CASSLGRQPQHF. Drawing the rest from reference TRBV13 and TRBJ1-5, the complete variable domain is AAGVIQSPRHLIKEKRETATLKCYPIPRHDTVYWYQQGPGQDPQFLISFYEKMQSDKGSIPDRFSAQQFSDYHSELNMSSLELGDSALYFCASSLGRQPQHFGDGTRLSIL.

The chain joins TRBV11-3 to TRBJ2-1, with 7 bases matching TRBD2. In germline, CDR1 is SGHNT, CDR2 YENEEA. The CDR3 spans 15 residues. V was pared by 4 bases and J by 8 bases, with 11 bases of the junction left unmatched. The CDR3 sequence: CASSSKPLAVDEQFF. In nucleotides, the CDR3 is TGTGCCAGCAGCTCAAAGCCCCTAGCGGTCGATGAGCAGTTCTTC.

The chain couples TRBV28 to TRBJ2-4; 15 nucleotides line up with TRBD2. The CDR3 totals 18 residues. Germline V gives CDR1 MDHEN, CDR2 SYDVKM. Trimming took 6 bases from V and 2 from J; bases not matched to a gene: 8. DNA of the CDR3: TGTGCCAGCAGCCTCGGACTAGCGGGAGGGAAAACCAAAAACATTCAGTACTTC. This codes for CASSLGLAGGKTKNIQYF.

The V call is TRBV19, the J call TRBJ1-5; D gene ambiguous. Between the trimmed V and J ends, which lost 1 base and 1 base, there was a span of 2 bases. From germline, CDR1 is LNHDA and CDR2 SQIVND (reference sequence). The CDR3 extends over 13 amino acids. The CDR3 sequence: CASSIASNQPQHF. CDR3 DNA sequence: TGTGCCAGTAGTATAGCAAGCAATCAGCCCCAGCATTTT.

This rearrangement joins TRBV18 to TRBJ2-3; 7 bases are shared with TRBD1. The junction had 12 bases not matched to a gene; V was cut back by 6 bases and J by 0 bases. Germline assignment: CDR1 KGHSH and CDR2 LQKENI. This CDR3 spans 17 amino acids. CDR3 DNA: TGTGCCAGCTCTCTCTTACAGGGGACCCTTAGCACAGATACGCAGTATTTT. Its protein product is CASSLLQGTLSTDTQYF.